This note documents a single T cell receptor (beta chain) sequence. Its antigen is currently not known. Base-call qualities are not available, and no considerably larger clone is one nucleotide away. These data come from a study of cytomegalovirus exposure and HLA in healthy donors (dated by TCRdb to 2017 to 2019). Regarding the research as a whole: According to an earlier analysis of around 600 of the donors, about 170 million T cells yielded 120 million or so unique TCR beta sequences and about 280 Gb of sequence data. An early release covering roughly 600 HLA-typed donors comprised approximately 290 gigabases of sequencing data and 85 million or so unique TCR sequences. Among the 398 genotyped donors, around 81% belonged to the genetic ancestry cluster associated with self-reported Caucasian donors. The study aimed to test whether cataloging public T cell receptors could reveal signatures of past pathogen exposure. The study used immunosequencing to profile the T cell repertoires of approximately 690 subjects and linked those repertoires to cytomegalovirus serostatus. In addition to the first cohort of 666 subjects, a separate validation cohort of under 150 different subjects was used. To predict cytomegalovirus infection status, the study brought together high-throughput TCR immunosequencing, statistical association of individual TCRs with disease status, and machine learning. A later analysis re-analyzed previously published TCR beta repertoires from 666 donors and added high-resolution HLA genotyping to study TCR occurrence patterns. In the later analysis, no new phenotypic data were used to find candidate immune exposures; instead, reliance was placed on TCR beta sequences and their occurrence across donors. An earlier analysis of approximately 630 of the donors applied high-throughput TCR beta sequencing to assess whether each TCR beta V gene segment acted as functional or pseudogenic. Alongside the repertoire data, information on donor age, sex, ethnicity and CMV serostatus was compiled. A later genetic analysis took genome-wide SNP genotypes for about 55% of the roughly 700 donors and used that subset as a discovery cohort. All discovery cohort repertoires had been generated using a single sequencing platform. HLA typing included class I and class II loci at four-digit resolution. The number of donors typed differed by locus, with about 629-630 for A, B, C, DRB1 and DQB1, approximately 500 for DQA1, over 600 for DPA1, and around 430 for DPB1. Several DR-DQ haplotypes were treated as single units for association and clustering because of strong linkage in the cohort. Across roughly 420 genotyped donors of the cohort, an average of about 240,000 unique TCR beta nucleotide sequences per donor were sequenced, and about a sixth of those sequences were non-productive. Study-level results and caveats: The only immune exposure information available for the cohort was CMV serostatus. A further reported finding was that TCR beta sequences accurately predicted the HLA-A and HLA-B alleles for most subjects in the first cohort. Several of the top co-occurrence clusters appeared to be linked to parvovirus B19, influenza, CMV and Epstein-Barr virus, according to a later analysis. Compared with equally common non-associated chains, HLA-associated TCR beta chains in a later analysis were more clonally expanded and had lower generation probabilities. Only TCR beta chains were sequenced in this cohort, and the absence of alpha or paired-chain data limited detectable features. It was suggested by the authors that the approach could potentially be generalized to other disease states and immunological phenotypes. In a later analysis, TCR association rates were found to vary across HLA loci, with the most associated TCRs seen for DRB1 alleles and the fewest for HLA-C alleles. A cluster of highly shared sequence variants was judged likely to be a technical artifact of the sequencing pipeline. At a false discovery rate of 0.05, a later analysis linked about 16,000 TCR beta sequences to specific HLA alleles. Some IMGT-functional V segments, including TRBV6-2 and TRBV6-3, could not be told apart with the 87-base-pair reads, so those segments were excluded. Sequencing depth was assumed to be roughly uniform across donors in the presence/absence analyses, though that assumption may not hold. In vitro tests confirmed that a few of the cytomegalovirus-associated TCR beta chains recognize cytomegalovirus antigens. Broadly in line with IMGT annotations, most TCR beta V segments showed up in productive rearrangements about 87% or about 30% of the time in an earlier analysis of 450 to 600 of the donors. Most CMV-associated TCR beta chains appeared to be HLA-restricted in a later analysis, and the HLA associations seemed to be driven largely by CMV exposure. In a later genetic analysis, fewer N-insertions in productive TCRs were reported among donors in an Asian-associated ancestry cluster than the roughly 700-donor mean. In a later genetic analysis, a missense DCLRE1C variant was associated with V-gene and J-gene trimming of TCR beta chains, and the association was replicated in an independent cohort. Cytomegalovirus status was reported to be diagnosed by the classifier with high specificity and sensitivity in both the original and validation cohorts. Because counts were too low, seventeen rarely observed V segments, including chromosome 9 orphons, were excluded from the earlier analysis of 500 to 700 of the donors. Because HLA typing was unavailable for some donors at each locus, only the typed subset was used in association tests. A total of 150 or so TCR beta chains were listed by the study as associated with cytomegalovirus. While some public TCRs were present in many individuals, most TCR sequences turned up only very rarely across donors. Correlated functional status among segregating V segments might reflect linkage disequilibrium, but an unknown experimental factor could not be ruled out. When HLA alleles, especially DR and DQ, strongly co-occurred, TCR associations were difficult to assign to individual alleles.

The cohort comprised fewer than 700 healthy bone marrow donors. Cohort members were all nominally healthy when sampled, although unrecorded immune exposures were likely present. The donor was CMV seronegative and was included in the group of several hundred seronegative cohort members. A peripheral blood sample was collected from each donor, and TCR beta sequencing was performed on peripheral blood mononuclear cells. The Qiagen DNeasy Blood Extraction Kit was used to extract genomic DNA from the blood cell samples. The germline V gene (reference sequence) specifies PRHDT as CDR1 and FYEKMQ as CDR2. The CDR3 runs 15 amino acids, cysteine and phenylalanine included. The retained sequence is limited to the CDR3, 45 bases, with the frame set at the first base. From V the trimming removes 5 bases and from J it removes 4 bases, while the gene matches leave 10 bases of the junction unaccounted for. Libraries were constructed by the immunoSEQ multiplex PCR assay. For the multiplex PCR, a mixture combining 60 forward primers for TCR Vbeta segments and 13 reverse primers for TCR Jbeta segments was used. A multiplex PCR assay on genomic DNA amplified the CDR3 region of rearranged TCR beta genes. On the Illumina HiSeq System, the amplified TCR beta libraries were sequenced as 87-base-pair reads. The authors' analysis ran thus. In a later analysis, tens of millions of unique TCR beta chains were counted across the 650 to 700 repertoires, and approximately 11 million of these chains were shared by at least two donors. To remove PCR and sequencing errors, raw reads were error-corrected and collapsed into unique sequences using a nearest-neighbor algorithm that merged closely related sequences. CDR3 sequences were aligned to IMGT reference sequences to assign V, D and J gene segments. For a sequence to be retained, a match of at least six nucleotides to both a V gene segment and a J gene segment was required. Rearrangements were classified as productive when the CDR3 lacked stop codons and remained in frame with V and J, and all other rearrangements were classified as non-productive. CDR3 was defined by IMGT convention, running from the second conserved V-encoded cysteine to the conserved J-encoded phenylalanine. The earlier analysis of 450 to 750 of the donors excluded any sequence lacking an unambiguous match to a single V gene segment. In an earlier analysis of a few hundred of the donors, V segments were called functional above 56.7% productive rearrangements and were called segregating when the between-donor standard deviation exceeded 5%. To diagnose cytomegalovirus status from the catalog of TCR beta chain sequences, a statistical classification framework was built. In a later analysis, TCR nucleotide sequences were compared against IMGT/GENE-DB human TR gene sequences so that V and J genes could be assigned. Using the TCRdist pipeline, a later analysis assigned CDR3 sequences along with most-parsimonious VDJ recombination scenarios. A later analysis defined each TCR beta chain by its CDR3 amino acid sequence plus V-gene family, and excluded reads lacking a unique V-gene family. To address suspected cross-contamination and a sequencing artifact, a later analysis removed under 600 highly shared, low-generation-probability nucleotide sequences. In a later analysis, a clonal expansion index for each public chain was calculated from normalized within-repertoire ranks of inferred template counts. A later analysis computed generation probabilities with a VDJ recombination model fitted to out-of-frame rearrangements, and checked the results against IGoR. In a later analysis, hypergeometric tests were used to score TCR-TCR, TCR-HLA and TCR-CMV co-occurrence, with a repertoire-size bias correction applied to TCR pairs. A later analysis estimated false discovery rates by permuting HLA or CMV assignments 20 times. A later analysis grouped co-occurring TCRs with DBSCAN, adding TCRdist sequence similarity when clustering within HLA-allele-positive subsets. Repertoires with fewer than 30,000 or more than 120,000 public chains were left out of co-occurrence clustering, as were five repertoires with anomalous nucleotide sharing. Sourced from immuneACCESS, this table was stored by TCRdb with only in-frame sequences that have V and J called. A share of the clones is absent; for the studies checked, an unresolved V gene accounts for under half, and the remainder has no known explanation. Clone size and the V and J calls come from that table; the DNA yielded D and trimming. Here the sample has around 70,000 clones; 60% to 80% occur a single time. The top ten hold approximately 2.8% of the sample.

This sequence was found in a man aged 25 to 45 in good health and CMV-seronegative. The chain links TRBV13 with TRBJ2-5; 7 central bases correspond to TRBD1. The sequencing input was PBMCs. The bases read TGTGCCAGCAGCGACGCCGACAGGGCGGGAGAGACCCAGTACTTC. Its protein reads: CASSDADRAGETQYF.